This T cell receptor beta chain was sequenced in a study of radiation and T cells in renal cell carcinoma. V trimming: 8 bases; J trimming: 5 bases; junction bases outside the gene matches: 11. The CDR3 length is 14 residues. Germline CDR1 is WSHSY and CDR2 is SAAADI. Points on this clone: Antigen unknown.

Repertoires were generated with immunoSEQ multiplex PCR, while TCRdb's copy carries only in-frame clones and drops some. The sample lists some 100,000 clones; 82% were seen once. Study-level results: In blood, top tumor clones expanded by 2 weeks, shrinking by 4. Baseline intratumoral clonotype presence is unknown without pretreatment biopsies.

Time point described: baseline pretreatment blood. Treatment denoted: 15 Gy SBRT to primary tumor, nephrectomy 4 weeks later. This TCR was sampled from a man aged 55 to 69 with renal cell carcinoma. The chain is built from TRBV10-2 and TRBJ2-5; 7 nucleotides line up with TRBD2. This sample comprised blood, obtained from a patient whose treatment included radiotherapy and nephrectomy. CDR3 sequence reads: CASSRGGEGETQYF. CDR3 nucleotides: TGCGCCAGCTCCCGGGGAGGGGAAGGGGAGACCCAGTACTTC.